Listed below are T cell receptor beta chains from one sample, sequenced in a study of Ad26.COV2.S vaccination and SARS-CoV-2 variants. The method was immunoSEQ multiplex PCR; TCRdb's version includes in-frame clones alone and lacks a portion of them. The profile covers about 350,000 clones, with 88% appearing a single time and approximately 5.9% taken by the ten largest. The sequencing used peripheral blood, collected in a trial of Ad26.COV2.S vaccine versus placebo. The receptors derive from a person aged 18-65 years who received the Ad26.COV2.S COVID-19 vaccine or a placebo. Both conserved end residues are part of each CDR3. D genes are given only for firm matches. Clone size is shown for a subset of rows, as once, few, many or a class of expanded clone.

>-|TRBV5-4|TRBJ2-3|-
CASRSMRGTDTQYF
TGTGCCAGCAGGTCTATGCGCGGCACAGATACGCAGTATTTT
>-|TRBV2|TRBJ2-3|-
CVRGVGTDTQYF
TGTGTCAGGGGAGTCGGCACAGATACGCAGTATTTT
>-|TRBV18|TRBJ1-4|-
CASSPPGGSEKLFF
TGTGCCAGCTCACCACCAGGGGGAAGTGAAAAACTGTTTTTT
>few|TRBV4-2|TRBJ2-2|-
CASSQAGVNTGELFF
TGTGCCAGCAGCCAAGCAGGGGTGAACACCGGGGAGCTGTTTTTT
>-|TRBV7-9|TRBJ2-1|TRBD2
CASSLVAGGSYNEQFF
TGTGCCAGCAGCTTAGTTGCGGGGGGGTCCTACAATGAGCAGTTCTTC
>once|TRBV5-1|TRBJ2-3|TRBD2
CASSLAPPGGGTDTQYF
TGCGCCAGCAGCTTGGCCCCTCCCGGGGGGGGCACAGATACGCAGTATTTT
>-|TRBV4-3|TRBJ2-7|-
CASSQAPSGDNEQYF
TGCGCCAGCAGCCAAGCCCCAAGTGGGGACAACGAGCAGTACTTC
>-|TRBV7-7|TRBJ2-5|TRBD2
CASSRGLAGSGGAQYF
TGTGCCAGCAGCCGGGGACTAGCGGGAAGCGGGGGGGCCCAGTACTTC
>-|TRBV6-5|TRBJ1-1|-
CASSYSPGGNTEAFF
TGTGCCAGCAGTTACTCCCCCGGGGGGAACACTGAAGCTTTCTTT
>-|TRBV20-1|TRBJ2-1|TRBD1
CSASRTGLYNEQFF
TGCAGTGCTAGTCGGACAGGCCTATACAATGAGCAGTTCTTC
>-|TRBV6-5|TRBJ1-6|TRBD1
CASSYGTGLSSPLHF
TGTGCCAGCAGTTACGGGACAGGGCTTAGTTCACCCCTCCACTTT
>-|TRBV7-9|TRBJ1-5|TRBD1
CASSPTGTVNQPQHF
TGTGCCAGCAGCCCGACCGGGACAGTCAATCAGCCCCAGCATTTT
>few|TRBV12-3/TRBV12-4|TRBJ2-2|-
CASSQSNTGELFF
TGTGCCAGCAGCCAATCGAACACCGGGGAGCTGTTTTTT
>-|TRBV7-9|TRBJ2-3|TRBD1
CASSRSLAGTGESDTQYF
TGTGCCAGCAGCCGAAGCCTGGCCGGGACAGGGGAATCGGATACGCAGTATTTT
>-|TRBV5-5|TRBJ2-3|-
CASSSTPPATQYF
TGTGCCAGCAGCTCCACCCCCCCCGCTACGCAGTATTTT
>-|TRBV25-1|TRBJ1-2|-
CASSDPGSLIVGYTF
TGTGCCAGCAGTGATCCAGGGAGCCTAATCGTCGGCTACACCTTC
>-|TRBV4-1|TRBJ1-5|-
CASSQPAGGLRQPQHF
TGCGCCAGCAGCCAACCCGCCGGGGGTCTAAGGCAGCCCCAGCATTTT
>few|TRBV15|TRBJ2-7|-
CATSRDANAYEQYF
TGTGCCACCAGCAGAGACGCCAATGCCTACGAGCAGTACTTC
>few|TRBV4-2|TRBJ1-6|TRBD1
CASSQTGTGGGSSYNSPLHF
TGTGCCAGCAGCCAAACCGGGACAGGGGGTGGGAGCTCCTATAATTCACCCCTCCACTTT
>-|TRBV19|TRBJ1-5|TRBD1
CASSIGRGFSIMPQHF
TGTGCCAGTAGTATCGGCAGGGGGTTTTCAATTATGCCCCAGCATTTT
>-|TRBV6-2/TRBV6-3|TRBJ2-5|TRBD2
CASSRTSGDSQETQYF
TGTGCCAGCAGCCGGACTAGCGGGGACTCCCAAGAGACCCAGTACTTC
>-|TRBV19|TRBJ2-1|-
CASSLRDRDHNEQFF
TGTGCCAGCAGCTTGCGGGACCGAGACCACAATGAGCAGTTCTTC
>-|TRBV6-5|TRBJ2-1|-
CASSYGLPNEQFF
TGTGCCAGCAGTTACGGACTTCCCAATGAGCAGTTCTTC
>-|TRBV27|TRBJ1-2|TRBD1
CASSLTSGTGGVYGYTF
TGTGCCAGCAGTTTAACCTCCGGGACAGGGGGGGTCTATGGCTACACCTTC
>-|TRBV5-4|TRBJ1-1|-
CASSPEARPEAFF
TGTGCCAGCAGCCCGGAAGCCCGACCTGAAGCTTTCTTT
>-|TRBV7-3|TRBJ2-7|TRBD2
CASSFSGGSYEQYF
TGTGCCAGCAGCTTCAGCGGGGGCTCCTACGAGCAGTACTTC
>once|TRBV25-1|TRBJ2-5|TRBD2
CASSEYIGLAGVAETQYF
TGTGCCAGCAGTGAATATATCGGCCTGGCGGGAGTAGCTGAGACCCAGTACTTC
>-|TRBV2|TRBJ2-4|TRBD2
CASSPGGGSKNIQYF
TGTGCCAGCAGCCCTGGGGGAGGGTCCAAAAACATTCAGTACTTC
>once|TRBV11-2|TRBJ1-2|-
CASSLDGAFRGGYTF
TGTGCCAGCAGCTTAGATGGGGCTTTTAGGGGTGGCTACACCTTC
>-|TRBV11-2|TRBJ2-5|-
CASSLPHGTLETQYF
TGTGCCAGCAGCTTACCCCACGGGACCTTAGAGACCCAGTACTTC